This T cell receptor beta chain is drawn from a study of CD4 T cell repertoires in COVID-19. Background on the study: Relabeled CFSE-low cells, IL-2-expanded for about 10 days, met spikes from other coronaviruses. Study-wide results and caveats: Several top expanded SARS-CoV-2-reactive clonotypes were shared by two or three memory subsets.

These memory T cells were uncultured and sequenced directly after ex vivo isolation. Turning to this clone: The antigen remains unidentified.

Looked up from germline, CDR1 is SNHLY and CDR2 is FYNNEI. Trimming took 0 bases from V and 6 from J, leaving 9 bases between them. The CDR3 sequence is 13 residues long. Only in-frame clones appear in the TCRdb table, and some are missing; sequencing was by immunoSEQ multiplex PCR. This table holds about 75,000 clones, under 90% found once. The chain carries TRBV2 and TRBJ2-7; D gene ambiguous. This TCR derives from a human donor who had COVID-19. Specimen: CD4+ T cells from peripheral blood, collected after recovery from COVID-19. Here the CDR3 reads CASSEAEYSEQYF. CDR3 nucleotides: TGTGCCAGCAGTGAAGCGGAATATTCCGAGCAGTACTTC.